The 20 T cell receptor beta chains listed next were all sequenced from one sample in a study of blood T cell repertoires in COVID-19. The table came from immunoSEQ multiplex PCR; TCRdb's copy has only in-frame clones and leaves some out. The table records about 230,000 clones, roughly 84% of them present only once. The sequenced material came from peripheral blood. These receptors originate from a man aged 45-65 years with active or convalescent COVID-19.

This chain uses TRBV7-9 with TRBJ2-7; TRBD1 aligns across 12 bases. Germline V gene data show CDR1 as SEHNR and CDR2 as FQNEAQ (reference sequence). This CDR3 has 16 amino acids. J gave up 4 bases and V 3 bases, and 7 bases lay outside the gene matches. The CDR3 DNA sequence: TGTGCCAGCAGCTTCCTGACGGGACAGGGGGCTTACGAGCAGTACTTC. Protein: CASSFLTGQGAYEQYF.

The V gene is TRBV6-6, the J gene TRBJ2-7; the D gene is possibly TRBD1 (6 bases). CDR1 is MNHNY, CDR2 SVGAGI, per germline (reference sequence). There are 15 residues in the CDR3. V lost 5 bases and J 0 bases, leaving 14 bases between the germline ends. The DNA of the CDR3 is TGTGCCAGCAGTCTCCTGGACAGCCTCTCCTACGAGCAGTACTTC. Its translation is CASSLLDSLSYEQYF.

V usage is TRBV7-6 and J usage is TRBJ1-4; 7 bases match TRBD1. This CDR3 contains 20 residues. Trimming cost V 3 bases and J 0 bases; bases outside gene matches: 16. Germline V gives CDR1 SGHVS, CDR2 FNYEAQ. Here the CDR3 reads CASSFSLRDRAIATNEKLFF. The DNA of the CDR3 is TGTGCCAGCAGCTTCAGTCTCCGGGACAGAGCTATTGCAACTAATGAAAAACTGTTTTTT.

The chain joins TRBV5-6 to TRBJ1-2, with no clear D. Looked up from germline, CDR1 is SGHDT and CDR2 is YYEEEE. CDR3 length: 13 amino acids. Trimming took 0 bases from V and 2 from J, leaving 5 bases between them. CDR3 amino acids: CASSLGENYGYTF. CDR3 in DNA: TGTGCCAGCAGCTTGGGGGAGAACTATGGCTACACCTTC.

V gene TRBV7-2 combines with J gene TRBJ1-1; TRBD1 agrees at 8 bases. CDR1 is SGHTA and CDR2 is FQGNSA in the germline V gene. CDR3 length equals 15 residues. The J segment lost 3 bases and the V segment lost 4 bases, leaving 7 bases of the junction unmatched. The CDR3 region is CASSSNRGVDTEAFF. CDR3 in DNA: TGTGCCAGCAGCTCCAACAGGGGGGTAGACACTGAAGCTTTCTTT.

The chain uses TRBV11-2 and TRBJ2-3; D perhaps matches TRBD2 (6 bases). Between the trimmed V and J ends, which lost 2 bases and 1 base, there was a span of 13 bases. Looked up from germline, CDR1 is SGHAT and CDR2 is FQNNGV. The CDR3 contains 16 residues. The CDR3 coding sequence is TGTGCCAGCAGCTTAAAGGTGGGCGGGGGCACAGATACGCAGTATTTT. The encoded protein is CASSLKVGGGTDTQYF. Based on the CDR3 plus reference TRBV11-2 and TRBJ2-3, the full variable domain is EAGVAQSPRYKIIEKRQSVAFWCNPISGHATLYWYQQILGQGPKLLIQFQNNGVVDDSQLPKDRFSAERLKGVDSTLKIQPAKLEDSAVYLCASSLKVGGGTDTQYFGPGTRLTVL.

This chain links TRBV4-2 with TRBJ2-7, with no clear D. V shed 2 bases and J shed 5 bases, with 7 bases lying between them. Germline values: CDR1 LGHNA, CDR2 YNFKEQ. The CDR3 totals 12 residues. CDR3 residues: CASSQYGDEQYF. CDR3 in DNA: TGTGCCAGCAGCCAATACGGAGACGAGCAGTACTTC.

V and J are TRBV2 and TRBJ1-1; 11 bases agree with TRBD1. The V and J ends lost 9 bases and 6 bases, in that order; junction bases with no gene match: 12. The CDR3 is 15 residues long. The germline CDR1 and CDR2 sequences are SNHLY and FYNNEI. In DNA form, the CDR3 reads TGTGCCAGTCAGGCTGTCGGACAGGGGGCCGCTGAAGCTTTCTTT. This codes for CASQAVGQGAAEAFF.

V is TRBV12-3 or TRBV12-4 and J is TRBJ1-1; D remains unclear. Trimming took 3 bases from V and 1 from J, leaving 6 bases between them. The CDR3 runs to 13 residues. The CDR3 here is CASSFGQNTEAFF. For the CDR3, the DNA is TGTGCCAGCAGTTTTGGGCAGAACACTGAAGCTTTCTTT.

Details on this clone: Other DNA sequences in this sample translate to the same CDR3. The CDR3: CASSGGDGQPQHF. In DNA, the CDR3 is TGTGCCAGCTCAGGCGGGGACGGTCAGCCCCAGCATTTT. This chain joins TRBV18 and TRBJ1-5; TRBD1 might be the D (5 bases). This CDR3 is 13 amino acids long. The germline V and J ends were trimmed by 5 bases and 6 bases, with 11 bases remaining between them. Looked up from germline, CDR1 is KGHSH and CDR2 is LQKENI.

The chain joins TRBV27 to TRBJ1-5; D gene unclear. The germline gives CDR1 MNHEY, CDR2 SMNVEV (reference sequence). This CDR3 spans 15 amino acids. V shed 5 bases and J shed 0 bases, with 11 bases lying between them. CDR3 in amino acids: CASSIGLNSNQPQHF. The CDR3 region has the DNA TGTGCCAGCAGTATCGGACTAAATAGCAATCAGCCCCAGCATTTT.

V gene TRBV3-1 (or the pseudogene TRBV3-2) combines with J gene TRBJ2-3; tentatively, D is TRBD2 (5 bases). CDR1 and CDR2 (germline): LGHDT, YNNKEL (reference sequence). Trimming took off 0 bases at V and 7 bases at J, with 11 bases between the two ends. The CDR3 is 14 amino acids. CDR3 protein: CASSQDPGINTQYF. In DNA, the CDR3 is TGTGCCAGCAGCCAAGATCCGGGAATAAATACGCAGTATTTT.

The chain carries TRBV4-2 and TRBJ1-1, with 10 nucleotides matching TRBD1. Germline V gives CDR1 LGHNA, CDR2 YNFKEQ. The length of the CDR3 is 14 residues. J gave up 4 bases and V 7 bases, and 6 bases lay outside the gene matches. CDR3 nucleotide sequence: TGTGCCAGCAAAACCGGGACAGGGGTCACTGAAGCTTTCTTT. Amino acids: CASKTGTGVTEAFF.

J is TRBJ1-1 and V is TRBV9; D may be TRBD1 (6 bases). This CDR3 contains 15 residues. The germline gives CDR1 SGDLS, CDR2 YYNGEE. V was shortened by 0 bases and J by 1 base, with 10 bases between the two germline ends. This CDR3 reads CASSVAGQPNTEAFF. For the CDR3, the DNA is TGTGCCAGCAGCGTAGCCGGACAGCCGAACACTGAAGCTTTCTTT. The full variable domain, rest sourced from reference TRBV9 and TRBJ1-1, is DSGVTQTPKHLITATGQRVTLRCSPRSGDLSVYWYQQSLDQGLQFLIQYYNGEERAKGNILERFSAQQFPDLHSELNLSSLELGDSALYFCASSVAGQPNTEAFFGQGTRLTVV.

J is TRBJ2-2 and V is TRBV24-1; tentatively, D is TRBD1 (6 bases). V lost 2 bases and J lost 1, with 10 bases in between. This CDR3 is 16 amino acids long. Germline V lookup: CDR1 KGHDR, CDR2 SFDVKD. CDR3 loop: CATSDYSTGNTGELFF. The CDR3 DNA reads TGTGCCACCAGTGATTACTCGACAGGGAACACCGGGGAGCTGTTTTTT.

The J gene is TRBJ2-3, the V gene TRBV24-1, with D perhaps TRBD1 (6 bases). V lost 5 bases to trimming and J lost 8 bases, with 16 bases between them. The CDR3 runs to 14 residues. Germline V gene sequence: CDR1 KGHDR, CDR2 SFDVKD. The CDR3 loop reads CATSVTGSDGTQYF. CDR3 sequence (DNA): TGTGCCACCAGTGTCACAGGGAGCGACGGTACGCAGTATTTT.

The chain is built from TRBV6-2 or TRBV6-3 and TRBJ2-7; weak D call: TRBD1 (6 bases). This CDR3 contains 14 residues. Germline CDR1 and CDR2: MNHEY and SVGEGT. The germline V and J ends were trimmed by 8 bases and 0 bases, with 14 bases remaining between them. In nucleotides, the CDR3 is TGTGCCAGCGGCCCCACAGGGAGCTCCTACGAGCAGTACTTC. Translation gives CASGPTGSSYEQYF.

The chain is built from TRBV13 and TRBJ1-2; TRBD1 matches 9 bases. V was clipped by 7 bases and J by 7 bases; unmatched bases: 10. The CDR3 extends over 14 amino acids. The germline V gene has CDR1 PRHDT and CDR2 FYEKMQ (reference sequence). The chain's CDR3 is CASTWTGAVGGYTF. The CDR3 coding sequence is TGTGCCAGCACCTGGACAGGGGCTGTTGGTGGCTACACCTTC. Complete variable domain (other parts from reference TRBV13 and TRBJ1-2): AAGVIQSPRHLIKEKRETATLKCYPIPRHDTVYWYQQGPGQDPQFLISFYEKMQSDKGSIPDRFSAQQFSDYHSELNMSSLELGDSALYFCASTWTGAVGGYTFGSGTRLTVV.

The genes are TRBV6-2 or TRBV6-3 and TRBJ2-5, with D maybe TRBD2 (5 bases). The germline V gene has CDR1 MNHEY and CDR2 SVGEGT. This CDR3 has 13 residues. V dropped 3 bases and J dropped 5 bases, with 10 bases sitting between them. CDR3 sequence: CASSYIREETQYF. In nucleotides, the CDR3 is TGTGCCAGCAGTTATATAAGGGAGGAGACCCAGTACTTC.

The chain joins TRBV12-3 or TRBV12-4 to TRBJ1-6; D not certain. The CDR3 is 13 residues long. V was pared by 6 bases and J by 9 bases, with 12 bases between. The CDR3 DNA sequence: TGTGCCAGCAGACAGAGCCCTCGTTCACCCCTCCACTTT. Protein product: CASRQSPRSPLHF.